These T cell receptor beta chains were read from a single sample in a study of T cell repertoires in cytomegalovirus infection. Each CDR3 protein gets one entry after TCRdb re-called the reads with MiXCR. The data show approximately 500,000 distinct CDR3 sequences, about 11% seen once. Input material: PBMCs. The origin of the receptors is a human donor in good health (CMV status not recorded). Some clones in this sample may be carry-over from other donors' samples. Both conserved end residues are part of each CDR3. The D gene is left open where the match is weak. Only some rows state a clone size, as once, few, many or a class for expanded clones.

-,TRBV29-1,TRBJ1-4,TRBD1,TGCAGCGTTGGGGGGACAGGGAATGAAAAACTGTTTTTT,CSVGGTGNEKLFF
few,TRBV24-1,TRBJ2-2,TRBD2,TGTGCCACCAGTGATTTTACTGGGGGGACTAGCGGCAACACCGGGGAGCTGTTTTTT,CATSDFTGGTSGNTGELFF
-,TRBV15,TRBJ2-2,-,TGTGCCACCAGCCCCAATCTAGCAACTAGGGCCGGGGAGCTGTTTTTT,CATSPNLATRAGELFF
-,TRBV29-1,TRBJ2-1,TRBD2,TGCAGCGTTGAGGGTAGCGGGGCCTACAATGAGCAGTTCTTC,CSVEGSGAYNEQFF
many,TRBV20-1,TRBJ1-5,-,TGCAGTGGGACCGACGAAGGGTTGGGCAATCAGCCCCAGCATTTT,CSGTDEGLGNQPQHF
-,TRBV4-1,TRBJ2-1,-,TGCGCCAGCAGTCCTCTACATCGAGTCTTTAATGAGCAGTTCTTC,CASSPLHRVFNEQFF
few,TRBV20-1,TRBJ2-7,-,TGCAGTGTAGGACCGAAGCCCGAGCAGTACTTC,CSVGPKPEQYF
-,TRBV24-1,TRBJ1-1,-,TGTGCCACCAGTGATGGGCGGGGGACTGAAGCTTTCTTT,CATSDGRGTEAFF
-,TRBV30,TRBJ2-1,TRBD2,TGTGCCTGGAGTGTAGCGGCTAGCGGGAGGACGAATGAGCAGTTCTTC,CAWSVAASGRTNEQFF
-,TRBV28,TRBJ1-1,-,TGTGCCAGCAGTTTACGGACAATCATAAACACTGAAGCTTTCTTT,CASSLRTIINTEAFF
few,TRBV7-9,TRBJ2-3,TRBD2,TGTGCCAGCAGCAGTCGGGGGGAGGCGGGTCGAGATACGCAGTATTTT,CASSSRGEAGRDTQYF
many,TRBV27,TRBJ1-5,TRBD1,TGTGCCAGCAGTTTCGGGACAGGCGGCAATCAGCCCCAGCATTTT,CASSFGTGGNQPQHF
many,TRBV7-9,TRBJ2-7,TRBD1,TGTGCCAGCAGCCCAGGGACAGGGTCCTACGAGCAGTACTTC,CASSPGTGSYEQYF
many,TRBV12-3/TRBV12-4,TRBJ2-5,-,TGTGCCAGCAGTTTAAACGCTCAAGAGACCCAGTACTTC,CASSLNAQETQYF
-,TRBV20-1,TRBJ1-2,TRBD1,TGCAGTGCCAGAAGGTCGGGGACAGGGATCCTCTATGGCTACACCTTC,CSARRSGTGILYGYTF
many,TRBV4-2,TRBJ2-2,TRBD1,TGTGCCAGCAGCCAACAAGGGACAGCGAACACCGGGGAGCTGTTTTTT,CASSQQGTANTGELFF
many,TRBV10-3,TRBJ1-1,TRBD1,TGTGCCATCAGTGGATTAGGACAGGGGCATGAAGCTTTCTTT,CAISGLGQGHEAFF
many,TRBV5-4,TRBJ2-5,TRBD2,TGTGCCAGCAGCTCAGGTGGACTAGCGGAGAAAGAGACCCAGTACTTC,CASSSGGLAEKETQYF
-,TRBV27,TRBJ1-1,-,TGTGCCAGTTACTGGCGGGGGCGGGGGGCTTTCTTT,CASYWRGRGAFF
many,TRBV12-3/TRBV12-4,TRBJ2-7,-,TGTGCCAGCAGATCGTCATCCCGGGACACCTACTCCTACGAGCAGTACTTC,CASRSSSRDTYSYEQYF
-,TRBV7-3,TRBJ2-1,-,TGTGCCAGCAGCTTAACGGGCGCCCTAAGGGCCTACAATGAGCAGTTCTTC,CASSLTGALRAYNEQFF
-,TRBV7-9,TRBJ2-1,-,TGTGCCAGCAGCTTCCTGAGAGGATCCTACAATGAGCAGTTCTTC,CASSFLRGSYNEQFF
few,TRBV5-4,TRBJ2-2,-,TGTGCCAGCAGCCCGGACATTAACGCGGGCACCGGGGAGCTGTTTTTT,CASSPDINAGTGELFF
-,TRBV5-1,TRBJ2-7,-,TGCGCCAGCAGCTTGGTCCAGACGGGCAGGGGAGCCGAGCAGTACTTC,CASSLVQTGRGAEQYF
few,TRBV2,TRBJ2-7,TRBD1,TGTGCCAGCAGTGATCGGACAGGCTACTACGAGCAGTACTTC,CASSDRTGYYEQYF
many,TRBV20-1,TRBJ1-2,TRBD1,TGCAGTGCCACCGAGGACAGGGGCAGGGGTGGCTACACCTTC,CSATEDRGRGGYTF
many,TRBV6-6,TRBJ2-6,-,TGTGCCAGCAGTTACGGCGGTAATGGTGCTGGGGCCAACGTCCTGACTTTC,CASSYGGNGAGANVLTF
many,TRBV15,TRBJ2-2,-,TGTGCCACCAGCGGTCGGGACATTCTTGGTCGGGAGCTGTTTTTT,CATSGRDILGRELFF
many,TRBV12-3/TRBV12-4,TRBJ1-2,-,TGTGCCAGCAGTTTCTCCAGGGATTATGGCTACACCTTC,CASSFSRDYGYTF
-,TRBV11-3,TRBJ2-5,-,TGTGCCAGCAGCCTAAATAGCGGAACCGAAGAGACCCAGTACTTC,CASSLNSGTEETQYF
-,TRBV27,TRBJ2-7,TRBD2,TGTGCCAGCAGTGACTCACTAGCGGGGAACTACGAGCAGTACTTC,CASSDSLAGNYEQYF
-,TRBV19,TRBJ2-1,-,TGTGCCAGTAGTATCCAGTGGGATGAGCAGTTCTTC,CASSIQWDEQFF
-,TRBV5-4,TRBJ2-1,TRBD2,TGTGCCAGCAGCGGAAGACTAGCGGGGGGCCGTAGCTCCTACAATGAGCAGTTCTTC,CASSGRLAGGRSSYNEQFF
-,TRBV4-2,TRBJ2-7,TRBD1,TGTGCCAGCAGCCAAGATGGACAGGTGAACTCCTACGAGCAGTACTTC,CASSQDGQVNSYEQYF
few,TRBV20-1,TRBJ2-2,TRBD1,TGCAGTGCTAGAGAGGACAGGGTGAACACCGGGGAGCTGTTTTTT,CSAREDRVNTGELFF
many,TRBV10-3,TRBJ1-1,-,TGTGCCGTGACCCCGGGGAGCGTTGAAGCTTTCTTT,CAVTPGSVEAFF
-,TRBV6-5,TRBJ2-7,-,TGTGCCAGCAGTTACTCGAGTCGCGGGACTCGATCCTACGAGCAGTACTTC,CASSYSSRGTRSYEQYF
few,TRBV29-1,TRBJ1-1,-,TGCAGCGGAGGGGGGGCCCCTGGAACTGAAGCTTTCTTT,CSGGGAPGTEAFF
-,TRBV13,TRBJ2-7,TRBD2,TGTGCCAGCAGCCCTAGCGGGAGTTTTACCTACAAGCAGTACTTC,CASSPSGSFTYKQYF
-,TRBV9,TRBJ2-2,-,TGTGCCAGCAGCGTAGGAGGGGGAACCGGGGAGCTGTTTTTT,CASSVGGGTGELFF
many,TRBV7-6,TRBJ1-1,TRBD1,TGTGCCAGCAGCCGAGAGACAGGGAGTACGGAAGCTTTCTTT,CASSRETGSTEAFF
-,TRBV19,TRBJ1-5,TRBD1,TGTGCCAGTAGTCCGGGACAGGGGTGGAATCAGCCCCAGCATTTT,CASSPGQGWNQPQHF
-,TRBV19,TRBJ1-5,-,TGTGCCAGTAGTATGGACAGCGTAAGGGCGCAAGAGCCCCAGCATTTT,CASSMDSVRAQEPQHF
many,TRBV4-1,TRBJ2-5,-,TGCGCCAGCAGCCAAGAGGGGGGGCGCGGGGAGCCCCAGTACTTC,CASSQEGGRGEPQYF
few,TRBV5-1,TRBJ2-7,-,TGCGCCAGCAGCTTGGGAGTCGAGGTACGGGGGAACGAGCAGTACTTC,CASSLGVEVRGNEQYF